Described below is a single T cell receptor beta chain sequence and its context. With V trimmed by 5 bases and J by 3 bases, 11 bases remained unmatched. The length of the CDR3 is 16 residues. Germline values: CDR1 SGHKS, CDR2 YYEKEE (reference sequence). Profiling relied on immunoSEQ multiplex PCR, and the TCRdb table lists in-frame clones only, not all of them. The top ten hold 4% of the sample, which has 57,000 or so clones, around 94% seen once. This specimen comes from a study of control samples from healthy donors and cancer patients. This chain uses TRBV5-5 with TRBJ2-3; 8 bases line up with TRBD2. The sequenced material came from blood. This clonotype was sampled from a man under 40 in good health. The CDR3 DNA sequence: TGTGCCAGCAGTTACCCCGGGACTAGGATTACAGATACGCAGTATTTT. It specifies CASSYPGTRITDTQYF. Combining the CDR3 with reference TRBV5-5 and TRBJ2-3 gives the whole variable domain DAGVTQSPTHLIKTRGQQVTLRCSPISGHKSVSWYQQVLGQGPQFIFQYYEKEERGRGNFPDRFSARQFPNYSSELNVNALLLGDSALYLCASSYPGTRITDTQYFGPGTRLTVL.